This record concerns one TCR beta chain sequence. Here immunoSEQ multiplex PCR was the method, and the copy in TCRdb shows in-frame clones only, minus some. The data show about 27,000 clones, approximately 80% seen once. This sample was included in a study of blood T cell repertoires in COVID-19. Background on the study: Acute and convalescent COVID-19 samples came from the United States, Italy and Spain. Sources were T cells, B-cell-depleted T cells, or PBMCs; the material itself was cDNA or gDNA.

Germline V CDR1 and CDR2: ENHRY, SYGVKD. This CDR3 has 11 residues. The V and J ends lost 3 bases and 7 bases respectively, with 6 bases between them. The sequence came from a man between 65 and 85 years old with acute or convalescent COVID-19. The gene calls are TRBV10-3 and TRBJ2-5; D may be TRBD1 (6 bases). Material for sequencing was peripheral blood. Here the CDR3 DNA reads TGTGCCATCAGTGAAGGGGGGACCCAGTACTTC. Translating it yields CAISEGGTQYF.